This T cell receptor beta chain was observed in a study of T cell repertoires in cytomegalovirus infection. Turning to the study itself: Use of recently identified HLA-C-restricted and well-studied HLA-B-restricted CMV epitopes was part of the study. The public TCR beta signatures pointed to both CMV infection and matching HLA type.

This clonotype was picked up many times. No antigen is known for it. Regarding the study as a whole: It was HLA-C-restricted CMV-specific TCR beta clonotypes that dominated the response ex vivo. Individuals carrying CMV plus the relevant HLA were identified by cumulative frequency of public TCR beta families.

From the reads, TCRdb called clonotypes with MiXCR, one entry per CDR3 protein. The sample holds 550,000 to 700,000 distinct CDR3 sequences, 40% seen once. Germline CDR1 reads SGHTA; CDR2 reads FQGNSA. V was clipped by 4 bases and J by 0 bases, with 8 bases between them. The CDR3 is 14 residues long. The receptor was isolated from a human donor in good health (CMV status not recorded). Some clones in this sample may be carry-over from other donors' samples. V gene TRBV7-2 combines with J gene TRBJ2-3; D gene unclear. Material: cultured PBMCs, obtained from culture after CMV antigen stimulation. In DNA, the CDR3 is TGTGCCAGCAGCTCGCGACCCAGCACAGATACGCAGTATTTT. Translating it yields CASSSRPSTDTQYF.